A selection of T cell receptor beta chains follows, all from one sample in a study of cytomegalovirus exposure and HLA in healthy donors. Libraries were prepared by immunoSEQ multiplex PCR; TCRdb keeps only in-frame clonotypes and omits some of them. The sample consists of approximately 110,000 clones, around 73% of them appearing once. Sequenced input: PBMCs. These receptors originate from a woman aged 40-49 years in good health and CMV-seropositive. Each CDR3 is given with its conserved first and last residue. The D gene is left open where the match is weak. Clone size appears in some rows only: once, few, many, or a class for an expanded clone.

j_call d_call cdr3_length v_call clone_size cdr3_nt cdr3_aa
TRBJ2-3 - 12 TRBV9 - TGTGCCAGCAGCCGGGGGAGGAATACGCAGTATTTT CASSRGRNTQYF
TRBJ2-1 TRBD1 14 TRBV7-6 - TGTGCCAGCAGCCCCACAGGGGCCATCAATGAGCAGTTCTTC CASSPTGAINEQFF
TRBJ1-4 - 16 TRBV4-3 few TGCGCCAGCAGCCAAGGAGAGGGCAATTATAATGAAAAACTGTTTTTT CASSQGEGNYNEKLFF
TRBJ2-1 TRBD2 14 TRBV4-3 - TGCGCCAGCAGCCTCGGGACTACCTACAATGAGCAGTTCTTC CASSLGTTYNEQFF
TRBJ2-7 - 13 TRBV7-9 - TGTGCCAGCAGCTTAAGCGGACGCTACGAGCAGTACTTC CASSLSGRYEQYF
TRBJ2-3 TRBD2 17 TRBV6-1 - TGTGCCAGCAGTGAATGGTCGGGGGGGGGCCGCACAGATACGCAGTATTTT CASSEWSGGGRTDTQYF
TRBJ1-6 - 16 TRBV7-2 few TGTGCCAGCACCGAAAGGGAGGACGTCTATAATTCACCCCTCCACTTT CASTEREDVYNSPLHF
TRBJ1-2 - 13 TRBV5-6 - TGTGCCAGCAGCTTGAGGGGAGGGGGTGGCTACACCTTC CASSLRGGGGYTF
TRBJ1-2 TRBD1 13 TRBV7-2 - TGTGCCAGCAGCTCGGGACAGGTCAATGGCTACACCTTC CASSSGQVNGYTF
TRBJ1-4 - 17 TRBV4-3 - TGCGCCAGCAGCCAAGGTCAGGGACTAGGGACTAATGAAAAACTGTTTTTT CASSQGQGLGTNEKLFF
TRBJ1-1 - 17 TRBV5-1 - TGCGCCAGCAGCTTCGGGCCCATTGACAGGATGAACACTGAAGCTTTCTTT CASSFGPIDRMNTEAFF
TRBJ2-5 - 14 TRBV5-1 - TGCGCCAGCAGCTCCCTCGGGGTCGGGGAGACCCAGTACTTC CASSSLGVGETQYF